These 28 T cell receptor beta chains were all obtained from the same sample, sequenced in a study of blood T cell repertoires in COVID-19 (dated by TCRdb to 2018 to 2021). Receptor libraries were prepared by the immunoSEQ multiplex PCR assay. The immuneACCESS repertoire file appears here via TCRdb, limited to in-frame rearrangements. These files lack a portion of the clones; in checked studies, under half of the deficit traces to unresolved V genes, and the cause of the others is not known. The sample data list over 250,000 clones, and approximately 90% of these were observed just once. Clones ranked in the top ten supply roughly 6.3% of the sample. The sample was peripheral blood. These receptors all come from a woman aged 45-60 years with COVID-19, enrolled during active disease.

The rearrangement links TRBV6-5 to TRBJ2-7; TRBD2 matches at 12 bases. The ends lost 6 bases at V and 2 bases at J; junction bases unmatched: 5. Germline-derived CDR1 and CDR2 are MNHEY and SVGAGI. The CDR3 totals 15 residues. The CDR3 DNA follows: TGTGCCAGCAGCTATCTAGCGGGAGGGCCCTACGAGCAGTACTTC. Protein product: CASSYLAGGPYEQYF.

The V call is TRBV9, the J call TRBJ2-7; the D gene is possibly TRBD1 (6 bases). V lost 2 bases and J lost 6, with 18 bases in between. The germline gives CDR1 SGDLS, CDR2 YYNGEE. The CDR3 is 15 residues long. The CDR3 coding sequence is TGTGCCAGCAGCGTCGGGCCAGGGGTACCCCTCGAGCAGTACTTC. Translating it yields CASSVGPGVPLEQYF.

The chain is built from TRBV18 and TRBJ2-1; D is uncertain. Trimming left V 3 bases short and J 10 bases short, with 7 bases between. The CDR3 is 11 amino acids. CDR1 is KGHSH, CDR2 LQKENI, per germline. Here the CDR3 DNA reads TGTGCCAGCTCACCGGCTCAGGAGCAGTTCTTC. Translating gives CASSPAQEQFF.

This clone turned up a few times. V usage is TRBV14 and J usage is TRBJ2-1; TRBD2 is a possible D gene (5 bases). The CDR3 has 17 residues. In germline, CDR1 is SGHDN, CDR2 FVKESK. Trimming cost V 0 bases and J 0 bases, with 12 bases left between them. The CDR3 bases are TGTGCCAGCAGCCAAGATCCCCGGGGAAGCTCCTACAATGAGCAGTTCTTC. This gives the protein CASSQDPRGSSYNEQFF.

This clone has just one count. Other DNA sequences within the sample encode an identical CDR3. This rearrangement joins TRBV19 to TRBJ1-5; a possible D gene is TRBD1 (6 bases). Trimming removed 6 bases from V and 0 bases from J, with 6 bases in between. Germline assignment: CDR1 LNHDA and CDR2 SQIVND (reference sequence). The CDR3 loop spans 13 amino acids. CDR3 DNA: TGTGCCAGTAGGGACAGTAGCAATCAGCCCCAGCATTTT. Translating it yields CASRDSSNQPQHF.

A remark on this clone: At one of its ends the junction is not consistent with the germline gene, which may arise from a read error. This chain connects TRBV4-1 to TRBJ2-1; D remains ambiguous. Germline V gene sequence: CDR1 MGHRA, CDR2 YSYEKL. The CDR3 is 12 residues long. The CDR3 loop is CASSYSSNEQFF. CDR3 DNA: TGCGCCAGCAGCTACTCCTCCAATGAGCAGTTCTTC.

This clone is a singleton in its sample. The J gene is TRBJ2-1, the V gene TRBV6-5; D is uncertain. V gave up 6 bases and J gave up 0 bases, with 12 bases separating them. In germline, CDR1 is MNHEY, CDR2 SVGAGI. CDR3 length: 15 residues. The CDR3 coding sequence is TGTGCCAGCAGATTAACACAAAGCTCCTACAATGAGCAGTTCTTC. It translates to CASRLTQSSYNEQFF.

The rearrangement uses TRBV12-5 and TRBJ1-1; D remains unclear. CDR1 and CDR2 from the germline V gene are LGHNT and FRNRAP. Deletions cut 6 bases from V and 7 bases from J, with 12 bases between. The CDR3 extends over 12 amino acids. CDR3 amino acids: CASGRSSLEAFF. CDR3 DNA: TGTGCTAGTGGCCGTAGCAGCCTTGAAGCTTTCTTT.

The chain joins TRBV2 to TRBJ2-1; a weak D match, TRBD2 (5 bases). This CDR3 is built from 12 residues. The V and J ends lost 9 bases and 12 bases respectively, with 18 bases between them. From germline, CDR1 is SNHLY and CDR2 FYNNEI. CDR3 in amino acids: CASRTESPTQFF. The CDR3 DNA reads as TGTGCCAGTCGGACTGAGTCTCCCACGCAGTTCTTC.

The chain uses TRBV18 and TRBJ1-3, with D possibly matching TRBD1 (6 bases). Germline loops: CDR1 KGHSH, CDR2 LQKENI. The CDR3 sequence is 16 residues long. V was cut by 3 bases and J by 11 bases, with 23 bases left in between. CDR3 region: CASSPRRTDYYPAIYF. The CDR3 nucleotides read TGTGCCAGCTCACCCCGGCGGACAGATTACTACCCCGCCATATATTTT.

This clone appeared a few times. This rearrangement joins TRBV15 to TRBJ1-3; possible D gene TRBD1, 5 bases. CDR3 length: 14 residues. The ends were cut back, 5 bases at V and 4 bases at J, with 12 bases in the middle. Germline assignment: CDR1 LNHNV and CDR2 YYDKDF (reference sequence). The CDR3 protein is CATSPRGGGNTIYF. The CDR3 bases are TGTGCCACCAGCCCCCGGGGGGGAGGAAACACCATATATTTT. The complete variable domain, with remaining parts taken from reference TRBV15 and TRBJ1-3, reads DAMVIQNPRYQVTQFGKPVTLSCSQTLNHNVMYWYQQKSSQAPKLLFHYYDKDFNNEADTPDNFQSRRPNTSFCFLDIRSPGLGDTAMYLCATSPRGGGNTIYFGEGSWLTVV.

V is TRBV3-1 (or the pseudogene TRBV3-2) and J is TRBJ1-1; a weak D match, TRBD1 (6 bases). Germline CDR1 and CDR2: LGHDT and YNNKEL (reference sequence). This CDR3 region has 15 residues. The V end was cut by 4 bases, the J end by 3 bases, with 15 bases between. CDR3 bases: TGTGCCAGCAGCCCCTCAGGGGCTATACACACTGAAGCTTTCTTT. Translation: CASSPSGAIHTEAFF.

The chain employs TRBV6-5 and TRBJ2-3; D is ambiguous. The CDR3 totals 15 residues. Trimming pared 8 bases from V and 4 bases from J, leaving 19 bases between. The V gene's germline CDR1 is MNHEY and CDR2 SVGAGI. The CDR3 is CASRNLKRQADTQYF. The DNA for the CDR3 is TGTGCCAGCCGAAACCTTAAAAGGCAGGCAGATACGCAGTATTTT.

This clone has a handful of counts. This rearrangement joins TRBV4-3 to TRBJ1-1, with unresolved D. Trimming pared 1 base from V and 4 bases from J, leaving 13 bases between. The CDR3 extends over 15 amino acids. Germline loops: CDR1 LGHNA, CDR2 YSLEER. In DNA form, the CDR3 reads TGCGCCAGCAGCCAAGTAGTCGGGGTCGGCACTGAAGCTTTCTTT. Its protein product is CASSQVVGVGTEAFF.

CDR3 nucleotide sequence: TGTGCCAGCAGAGGGCGGACTAGCGGGAGCTATGAGCAGTTCTTC. Amino acids: CASRGRTSGSYEQFF. V and J are TRBV3-1 (or the pseudogene TRBV3-2) and TRBJ2-1; 13 bases fit TRBD2. V shed 6 bases and J 8 bases; nucleotides not matched to a gene: 7. From germline, CDR1 is LGHDT and CDR2 YNNKEL (reference sequence). This CDR3 spans 15 amino acids.

This chain links TRBV5-1 with TRBJ1-2; TRBD1 agrees at 7 bases. The CDR3 totals 13 residues. V shed 5 bases and J 7 bases; nucleotides not matched to a gene: 8. Germline V gene sequence: CDR1 SGHRS, CDR2 YFSETQ. As DNA, the CDR3 is TGCGCCAGCAGTTCTCCACAGGGGACTGGCTACACCTTC. Translating it yields CASSSPQGTGYTF.

The chain recombines TRBV6-1 with TRBJ2-1, with D perhaps TRBD2 (6 bases). Germline CDR1 MNHNS, CDR2 SASEGT. This CDR3 comprises 17 residues. The germline V and J ends were trimmed by 0 bases and 2 bases, with 14 bases remaining between them. The CDR3 nucleotides read TGTGCCAGCAGTGAAGCGGGACTGGCGGACCCCTACAATGAGCAGTTCTTC. This translates into CASSEAGLADPYNEQFF.

This clone was seen once. This chain joins TRBV12-3 or TRBV12-4 and TRBJ1-1; D remains unclear. Trimming took off 5 bases at V and 11 bases at J, with 18 bases between the two ends. The CDR3 covers 13 residues. CDR3 residues: CASSATPGSRAFF. For the CDR3, the DNA is TGTGCCAGCAGTGCGACCCCAGGCTCAAGGGCTTTCTTT.

J is TRBJ2-1 and V is TRBV3-1 (or the pseudogene TRBV3-2), with 11 positions matching TRBD1. The CDR3 extends over 15 amino acids. Germline assignment: CDR1 LGHDT and CDR2 YNNKEL (reference sequence). V dropped 4 bases and J dropped 5; count of bases not matched to a gene: 4. In nucleotides, the CDR3 is TGTGCCAGCAGCCTGGGGACAGGGGGGCACAATGAGCAGTTCTTC. Amino acids: CASSLGTGGHNEQFF.

V usage is TRBV4-1 and J usage is TRBJ2-1, with TRBD2 matching over 13 bases. Germline lookup yields CDR1 MGHRA and CDR2 YSYEKL. The J segment lost 7 bases and the V segment lost 2 bases, leaving 8 bases of the junction unmatched. The CDR3 contains 17 residues. The CDR3 DNA reads as TGCGCCAGCAGCCAACCCTACGGACTAGCGGGAGAGAATGAGCAGTTCTTC. This encodes CASSQPYGLAGENEQFF.

The CDR3 DNA follows: TGTGCCAGCAGCCATAGTGGCAATGAGCAGTTCTTC. Translated: CASSHSGNEQFF. The chain has TRBV3-1 (or the pseudogene TRBV3-2) and TRBJ2-1, with D unresolved. The germline V and J ends were trimmed by 3 bases and 6 bases, with 6 bases remaining between them. In germline, CDR1 is LGHDT, CDR2 YNNKEL (reference sequence). This CDR3 is 12 amino acids long.

The gene calls are TRBV19 and TRBJ1-1; TRBD1 is a possible D gene (5 bases). Germline CDR1 is LNHDA and CDR2 is SQIVND (reference sequence). The germline V and J ends were trimmed by 7 bases and 0 bases, with 18 bases remaining between them. The length of the CDR3 is 16 residues. Here the CDR3 DNA reads TGTGCCAGTAAACAAAACCCGGACACCATGAACACTGAAGCTTTCTTT. This codes for CASKQNPDTMNTEAFF.

The V and J genes are TRBV7-2 and TRBJ2-7; possibly TRBD2 for D (5 bases). The V gene lost 3 bases and the J gene lost 5 bases, with 11 bases spanning the gap. CDR3 length: 13 amino acids. Germline CDR1 and CDR2: SGHTA and FQGNSA. The CDR3 reads CASSFASGNEQYF. The DNA for the CDR3 is TGTGCCAGCAGCTTTGCGTCGGGAAACGAGCAGTACTTC.

V and J are TRBV6-5 and TRBJ2-3; 8 nucleotides match TRBD1. The J segment lost 4 bases and the V segment lost 6 bases, leaving 6 bases of the junction unmatched. CDR3 length equals 14 residues. Germline V gene lookup returns CDR1 MNHEY and CDR2 SVGAGI. CDR3 amino acids: CASSPDRVPDTQYF. CDR3 in DNA: TGTGCCAGCAGCCCGGACAGGGTCCCAGATACGCAGTATTTT.

The sample holds a few counts of this clone. The chain recombines TRBV11-3 with TRBJ2-1; 10 bases agree with TRBD2. Germline loops: CDR1 SGHNT, CDR2 YENEEA. CDR3 size: 17 residues. With V trimmed by 2 bases and J by 0 bases, 4 bases remained unmatched. The CDR3 protein is CASSLRLAGSSYNEQFF. For the CDR3, the DNA is TGTGCCAGCAGCTTAAGACTAGCGGGTAGCTCCTACAATGAGCAGTTCTTC.

The genes are TRBV10-3 and TRBJ1-2; D uncertain. The CDR3 length is 13 residues. Per the germline V gene, CDR1 is ENHRY and CDR2 is SYGVKD. Trimming stripped 6 bases from V and 7 bases from J, with 15 bases between. The CDR3 loop is CAIRKLTGGGYTF. In DNA, the CDR3 is TGTGCCATCAGAAAATTAACGGGAGGTGGCTACACCTTC.

About this clone itself: The same CDR3 can be traced to other DNA sequences in this sample. J is TRBJ2-1 and V is TRBV5-4; D perhaps matches TRBD2 (6 bases). The V gene's germline CDR1 is SGHNT and CDR2 YYREEE (reference sequence). V lost 2 bases and J lost 6, with 9 bases in between. This CDR3 is built from 13 residues. CDR3 coding DNA: TGTGCCAGCAGCTTAAGGGGAGGCAATGAGCAGTTCTTC. It yields the protein CASSLRGGNEQFF. Filled out from reference TRBV5-4 and TRBJ2-1, the complete variable domain reads ETGVTQSPTHLIKTRGQQVTLRCSSQSGHNTVSWYQQALGQGPQFIFQYYREEENGRGNFPPRFSGLQFPNYSSELNVNALELDDSALYLCASSLRGGNEQFFGPGTRLTVL.

CDR3: CASSQDARYSNQPQHF. DNA of the CDR3: TGCGCCAGCAGCCAAGACGCCAGGTATAGCAATCAGCCCCAGCATTTT. This sequence joins TRBV4-3 and TRBJ1-5; no reliable D call. V was cut by 0 bases and J by 0 bases, with 9 bases left in between. The CDR3 runs 16 residues. Germline V gene sequence: CDR1 LGHNA, CDR2 YSLEER.